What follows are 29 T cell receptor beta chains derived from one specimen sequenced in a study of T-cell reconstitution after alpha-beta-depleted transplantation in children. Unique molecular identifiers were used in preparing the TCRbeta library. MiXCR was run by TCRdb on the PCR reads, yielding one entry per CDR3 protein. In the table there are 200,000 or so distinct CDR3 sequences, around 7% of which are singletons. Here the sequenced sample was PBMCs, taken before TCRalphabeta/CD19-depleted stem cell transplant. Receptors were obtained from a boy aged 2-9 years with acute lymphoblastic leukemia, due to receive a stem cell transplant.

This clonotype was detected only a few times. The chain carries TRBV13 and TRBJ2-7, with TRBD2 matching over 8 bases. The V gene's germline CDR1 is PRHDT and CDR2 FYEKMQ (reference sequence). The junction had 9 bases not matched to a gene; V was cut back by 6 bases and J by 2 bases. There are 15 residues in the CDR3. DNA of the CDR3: TGTGCCAGCAGTTCCCGGGGGGGAATTCCCTACGAGCAGTACTTC. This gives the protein CASSSRGGIPYEQYF.

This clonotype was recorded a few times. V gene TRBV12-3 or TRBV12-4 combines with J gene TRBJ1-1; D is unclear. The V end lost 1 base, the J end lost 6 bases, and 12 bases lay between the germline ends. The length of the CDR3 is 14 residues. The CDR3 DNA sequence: TGTGCCAGCAGTTTAGACTCCCTTAGCCCTGAAGCTTTCTTT. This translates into CASSLDSLSPEAFF.

CDR3 DNA sequence: TGCAGTGCCGGACGAAGTAGCGGGATCCCCCTAAACTACGAGCAGTACTTC. Translating gives CSAGRSSGIPLNYEQYF. This chain joins TRBV20-1 and TRBJ2-7; 8 bases are a match to TRBD2. The CDR3 runs to 17 residues. V was clipped by 6 bases and J by 3 bases; unmatched bases: 19. Germline V lookup: CDR1 DFQATT, CDR2 SNEGSKA (reference sequence).

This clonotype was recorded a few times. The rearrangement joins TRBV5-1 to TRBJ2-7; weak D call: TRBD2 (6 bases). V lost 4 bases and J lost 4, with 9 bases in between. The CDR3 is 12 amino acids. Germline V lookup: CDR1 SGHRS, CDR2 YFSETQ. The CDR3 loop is CASSTTSYEQYF. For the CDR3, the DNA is TGCGCCAGCAGCACGACTAGTTACGAGCAGTACTTC.

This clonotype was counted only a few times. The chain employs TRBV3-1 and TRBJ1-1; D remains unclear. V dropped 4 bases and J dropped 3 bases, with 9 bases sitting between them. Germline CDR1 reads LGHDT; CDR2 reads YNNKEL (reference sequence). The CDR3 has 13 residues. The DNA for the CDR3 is TGTGCCAGCAGCCTAATAGAGGACACTGAAGCTTTCTTT. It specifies CASSLIEDTEAFF.

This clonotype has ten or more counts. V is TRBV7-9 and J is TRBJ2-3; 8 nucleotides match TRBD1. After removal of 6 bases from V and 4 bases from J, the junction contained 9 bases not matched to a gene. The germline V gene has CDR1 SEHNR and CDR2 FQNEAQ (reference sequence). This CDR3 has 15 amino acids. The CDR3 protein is CASSSLQGVADTQYF. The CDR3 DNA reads TGTGCCAGCAGTTCGCTACAGGGGGTCGCAGATACGCAGTATTTT.

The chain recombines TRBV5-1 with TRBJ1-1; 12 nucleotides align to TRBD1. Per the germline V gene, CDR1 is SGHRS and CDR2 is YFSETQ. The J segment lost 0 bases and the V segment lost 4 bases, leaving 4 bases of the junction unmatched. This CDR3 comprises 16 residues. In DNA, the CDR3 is TGCGCCAGCAGCGGGACAGGGGGCGAACTGAACACTGAAGCTTTCTTT. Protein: CASSGTGGELNTEAFF.

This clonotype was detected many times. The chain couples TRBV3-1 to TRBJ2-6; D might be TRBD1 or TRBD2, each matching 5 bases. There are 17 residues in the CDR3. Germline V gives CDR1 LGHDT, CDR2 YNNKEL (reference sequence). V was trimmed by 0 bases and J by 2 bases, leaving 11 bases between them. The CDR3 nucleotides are TGTGCCAGCAGCCAAGAGGGGACCGAAACTGGGGCCAACGTCCTGACTTTC. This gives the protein CASSQEGTETGANVLTF.

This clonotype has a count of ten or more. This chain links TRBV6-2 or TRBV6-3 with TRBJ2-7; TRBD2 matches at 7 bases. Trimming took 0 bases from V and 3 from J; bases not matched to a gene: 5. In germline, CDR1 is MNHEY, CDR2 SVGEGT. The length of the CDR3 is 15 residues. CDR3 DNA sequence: TGTGCCAGCAGTTACTCGAGTCCTAGCGGCTACGAGCAGTACTTC. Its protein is CASSYSSPSGYEQYF.

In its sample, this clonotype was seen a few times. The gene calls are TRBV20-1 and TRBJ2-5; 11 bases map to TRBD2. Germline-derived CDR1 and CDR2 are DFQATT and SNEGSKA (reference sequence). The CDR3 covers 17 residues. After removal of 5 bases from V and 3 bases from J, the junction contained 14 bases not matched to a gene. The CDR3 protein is CSAGSTSGTVVEETQYF. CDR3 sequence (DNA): TGCAGTGCTGGATCGACTAGCGGGACTGTGGTAGAAGAGACCCAGTACTTC.

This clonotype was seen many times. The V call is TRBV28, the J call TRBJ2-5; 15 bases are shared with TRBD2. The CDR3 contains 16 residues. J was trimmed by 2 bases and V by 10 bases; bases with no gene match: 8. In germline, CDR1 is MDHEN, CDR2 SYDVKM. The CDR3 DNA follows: TGTGCCACGCTATCGGGACTAGCGGGGGGACAAGAGACCCAGTACTTC. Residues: CATLSGLAGGQETQYF.

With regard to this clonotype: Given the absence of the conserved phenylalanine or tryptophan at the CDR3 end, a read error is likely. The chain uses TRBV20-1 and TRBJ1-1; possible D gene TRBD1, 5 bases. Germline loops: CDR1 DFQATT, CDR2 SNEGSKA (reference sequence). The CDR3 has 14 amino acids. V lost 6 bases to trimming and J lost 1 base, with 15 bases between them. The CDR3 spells CSAPRDSQNTEAFS. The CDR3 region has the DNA TGCAGTGCACCCCGGGACTCTCAGAACACTGAAGCTTTCTCT.

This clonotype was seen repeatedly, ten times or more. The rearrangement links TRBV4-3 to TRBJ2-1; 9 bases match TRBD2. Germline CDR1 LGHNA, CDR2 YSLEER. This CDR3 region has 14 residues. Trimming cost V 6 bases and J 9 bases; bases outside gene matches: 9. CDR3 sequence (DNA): TGCGCCAGCAGAATGCGGGGGGGCCGGGGTGAGCAGTTCTTC. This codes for CASRMRGGRGEQFF.

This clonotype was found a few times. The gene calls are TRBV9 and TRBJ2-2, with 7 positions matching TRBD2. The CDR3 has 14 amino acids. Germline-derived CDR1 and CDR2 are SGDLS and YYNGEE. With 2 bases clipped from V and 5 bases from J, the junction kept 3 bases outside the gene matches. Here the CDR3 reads CASSVAGVTGELFF. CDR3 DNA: TGTGCCAGCAGCGTGGCGGGAGTTACCGGGGAGCTGTTTTTT.

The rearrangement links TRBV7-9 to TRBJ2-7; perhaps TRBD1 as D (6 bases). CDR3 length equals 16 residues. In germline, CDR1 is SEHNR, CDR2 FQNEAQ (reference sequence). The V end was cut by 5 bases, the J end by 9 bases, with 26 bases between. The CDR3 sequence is CASSDSLGANNRRQYF. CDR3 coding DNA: TGTGCCAGCAGCGATAGCTTGGGGGCGAATAATCGTAGGCAGTACTTC.

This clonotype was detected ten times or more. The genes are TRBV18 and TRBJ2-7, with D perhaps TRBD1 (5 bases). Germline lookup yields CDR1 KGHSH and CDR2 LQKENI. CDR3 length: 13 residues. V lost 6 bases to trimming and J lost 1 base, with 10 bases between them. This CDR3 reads CASSQTASYEQYF. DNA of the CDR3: TGTGCCAGCTCGCAGACAGCATCCTACGAGCAGTACTTC.

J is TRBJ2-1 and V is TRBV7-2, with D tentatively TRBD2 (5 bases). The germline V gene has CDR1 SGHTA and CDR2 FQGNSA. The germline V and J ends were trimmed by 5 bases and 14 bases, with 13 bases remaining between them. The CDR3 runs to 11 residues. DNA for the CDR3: TGTGCCAGCAGCCCCGCCAAGGGAGAGTTCTTC. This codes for CASSPAKGEFF. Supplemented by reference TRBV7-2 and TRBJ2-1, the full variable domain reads GAGVSQSPSNKVTEKGKDVELRCDPISGHTALYWYRQSLGQGLEFLIYFQGNSAPDKSGLPSDRFSAERTGGSVSTLTIQRTQQEDSAVYLCASSPAKGEFFGPGTRLTVL.

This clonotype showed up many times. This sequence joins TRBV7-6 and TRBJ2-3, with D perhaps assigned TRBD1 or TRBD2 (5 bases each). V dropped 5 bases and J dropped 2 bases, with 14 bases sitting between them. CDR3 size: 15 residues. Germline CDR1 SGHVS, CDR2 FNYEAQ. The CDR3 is CASSTNGANTDTQYF. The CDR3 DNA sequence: TGTGCCAGCAGCACAAACGGGGCTAACACAGATACGCAGTATTTT.

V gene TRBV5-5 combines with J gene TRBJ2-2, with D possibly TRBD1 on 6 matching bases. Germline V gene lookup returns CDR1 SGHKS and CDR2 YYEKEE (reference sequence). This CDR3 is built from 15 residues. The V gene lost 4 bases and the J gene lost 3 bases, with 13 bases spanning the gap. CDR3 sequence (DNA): TGTGCCAGCAGCCGGGACACTTACTACACCGGGGAGCTGTTTTTT. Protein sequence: CASSRDTYYTGELFF.

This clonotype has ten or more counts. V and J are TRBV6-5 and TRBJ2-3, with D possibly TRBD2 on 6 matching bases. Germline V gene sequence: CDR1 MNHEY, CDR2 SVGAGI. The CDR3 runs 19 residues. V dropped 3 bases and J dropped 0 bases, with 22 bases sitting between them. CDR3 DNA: TGTGCCAGCAGTTATACACTGACTAGAGGTGGGGGTAGCACAGATACGCAGTATTTT. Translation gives CASSYTLTRGGGSTDTQYF.

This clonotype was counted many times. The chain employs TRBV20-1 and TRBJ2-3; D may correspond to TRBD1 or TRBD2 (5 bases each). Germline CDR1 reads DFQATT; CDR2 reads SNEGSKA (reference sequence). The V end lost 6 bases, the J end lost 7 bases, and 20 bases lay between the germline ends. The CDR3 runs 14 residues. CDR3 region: CSAQVRGNIYTQYF. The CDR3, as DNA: TGCAGTGCCCAGGTCCGGGGCAACATTTATACGCAGTATTTT.

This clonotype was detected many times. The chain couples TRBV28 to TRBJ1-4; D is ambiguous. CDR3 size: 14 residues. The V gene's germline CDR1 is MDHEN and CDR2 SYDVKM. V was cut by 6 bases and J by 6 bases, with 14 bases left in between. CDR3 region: CASSLGGGYEKLFF. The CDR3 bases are TGTGCCAGCAGCCTGGGAGGAGGGTATGAAAAACTGTTTTTT.

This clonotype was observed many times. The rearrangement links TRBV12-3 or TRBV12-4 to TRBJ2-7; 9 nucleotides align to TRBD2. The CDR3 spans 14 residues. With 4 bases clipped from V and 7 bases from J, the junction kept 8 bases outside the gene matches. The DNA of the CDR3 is TGTGCCAGCAGTTCTAGCGGGACCGCGAGAGAGCAGTACTTC. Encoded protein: CASSSSGTAREQYF.

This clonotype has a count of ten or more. CDR3 loop: CASSIQAGGQETQYF. CDR3 bases: TGTGCCAGCAGCATCCAAGCGGGAGGCCAAGAGACCCAGTACTTC. This rearrangement joins TRBV11-2 to TRBJ2-5; 9 bases agree with TRBD2. The CDR3 spans 15 residues. Germline CDR1 and CDR2: SGHAT and FQNNGV. V gave up 5 bases and J gave up 1 base; unmatched junction bases: 5.

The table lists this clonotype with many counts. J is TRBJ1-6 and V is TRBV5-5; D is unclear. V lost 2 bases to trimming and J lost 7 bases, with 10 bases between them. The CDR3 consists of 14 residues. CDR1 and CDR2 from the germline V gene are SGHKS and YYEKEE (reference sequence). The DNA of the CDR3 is TGTGCCAGCAGCTTTATAGATTTGAATTCACCCCTCCACTTT. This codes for CASSFIDLNSPLHF.

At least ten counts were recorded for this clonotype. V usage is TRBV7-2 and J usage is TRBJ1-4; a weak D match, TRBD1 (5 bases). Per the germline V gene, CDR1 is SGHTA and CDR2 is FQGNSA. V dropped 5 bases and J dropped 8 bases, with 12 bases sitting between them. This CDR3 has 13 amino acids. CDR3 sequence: CASSQRRTEKLFF. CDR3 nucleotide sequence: TGTGCCAGCAGCCAAAGGAGGACAGAAAAACTGTTTTTT. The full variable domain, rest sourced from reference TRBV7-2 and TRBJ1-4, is GAGVSQSPSNKVTEKGKDVELRCDPISGHTALYWYRQSLGQGLEFLIYFQGNSAPDKSGLPSDRFSAERTGGSVSTLTIQRTQQEDSAVYLCASSQRRTEKLFFGSGTQLSVL.

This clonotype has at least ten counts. DNA for the CDR3: TGTGCCAGCAGTCTTTACAGGGGCCAGGGCTACAATGAGCAGTTCTTC. It is translated as CASSLYRGQGYNEQFF. The chain employs TRBV12-3 or TRBV12-4 and TRBJ2-1, with TRBD1 matching over 7 bases. With 5 bases clipped from V and 3 bases from J, the junction kept 10 bases outside the gene matches. This CDR3 has 16 residues.

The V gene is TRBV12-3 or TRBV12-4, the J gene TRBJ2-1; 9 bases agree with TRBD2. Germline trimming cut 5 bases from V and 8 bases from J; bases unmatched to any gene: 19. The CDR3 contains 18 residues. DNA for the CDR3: TGTGCCAGCAGTCCGACCCAGCGGGGGGCCCGTAACAGGGATGAGCAGTTCTTC. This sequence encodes CASSPTQRGARNRDEQFF.

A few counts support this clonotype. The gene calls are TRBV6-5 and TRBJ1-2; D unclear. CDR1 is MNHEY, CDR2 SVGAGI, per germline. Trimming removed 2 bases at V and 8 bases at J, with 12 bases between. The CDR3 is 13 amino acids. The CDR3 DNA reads TGTGCCAGCAGTTACACTGGACCGTGGGGCTACACCTTC. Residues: CASSYTGPWGYTF.